These 20 T cell receptor beta chains came from one sample sequenced in a study of cytomegalovirus exposure and HLA in healthy donors. 60 Vbeta and 13 Jbeta primers were used in PCR. The table came from immunoSEQ multiplex PCR; TCRdb's copy has only in-frame clones and leaves some out. In total, the table holds some 160,000 clones. Sequenced material: PBMCs. The receptors derive from a man under 40 in good health and CMV-seronegative.

V and J are TRBV6-5 and TRBJ1-2; 9 bases are a match to TRBD1. V dropped 10 bases and J dropped 5; count of bases not matched to a gene: 2. Germline assignment: CDR1 MNHEY and CDR2 SVGAGI. The CDR3 loop spans 11 amino acids. The CDR3 sequence is CATGTGYGYTF. CDR3 coding DNA: TGTGCCACTGGGACAGGGTATGGCTACACCTTC.

The chain employs TRBV5-1 and TRBJ1-3, with D perhaps TRBD1 (5 bases). V lost 3 bases to trimming and J lost 0 bases, with 13 bases between them. The CDR3 sequence is 16 residues long. Germline V CDR1 and CDR2: SGHRS, YFSETQ. CDR3 amino acids: CASSSSTAFSGNTIYF. CDR3 DNA: TGCGCCAGCAGCTCCTCGACAGCATTCTCTGGAAACACCATATATTTT. The complete variable domain, with remaining parts taken from reference TRBV5-1 and TRBJ1-3, reads KAGVTQTPRYLIKTRGQQVTLSCSPISGHRSVSWYQQTPGQGLQFLFEYFSETQRNKGNFPGRFSGRQFSNSRSEMNVSTLELGDSALYLCASSSSTAFSGNTIYFGEGSWLTVV.

The chain links TRBV28 to TRBJ2-1; D might be TRBD2 (6 bases). The germline V gene has CDR1 MDHEN and CDR2 SYDVKM. V lost 4 bases to trimming and J lost 4 bases, with 14 bases between them. This CDR3 comprises 15 residues. The CDR3 DNA follows: TGTGCCAGCAGTTCCCCGGGACTGGCGTACAATGAGCAGTTCTTC. Amino acids: CASSSPGLAYNEQFF.

The chain links TRBV11-3 to TRBJ2-1; 8 nucleotides match TRBD2. CDR1 and CDR2 (germline): SGHNT, YENEEA. This CDR3 is built from 13 residues. V lost 4 bases and J lost 9; bases outside the gene matches: 5. The CDR3 nucleotides read TGTGCCAGCAGCTCGGGACTAGTCGGTGAGCAGTTCTTC. This encodes CASSSGLVGEQFF.

V usage is TRBV10-3 and J usage is TRBJ1-5; weak D call: TRBD1 (6 bases). Germline values: CDR1 ENHRY, CDR2 SYGVKD. The CDR3 contains 15 residues. V was shortened by 3 bases and J by 0 bases, with 9 bases between the two germline ends. This CDR3 reads CAISDGTYSNQPQHF. As DNA, the CDR3 is TGTGCCATCAGTGACGGGACATATAGCAATCAGCCCCAGCATTTT.

The rearrangement links TRBV19 to TRBJ2-4; D is possibly TRBD2 (6 bases). Looked up from germline, CDR1 is LNHDA and CDR2 is SQIVND (reference sequence). The CDR3 is 14 amino acids. V lost 5 bases and J 5 bases, leaving 13 bases between the germline ends. In nucleotides, the CDR3 is TGTGCCAGTAGTGTGTTCTGGGGGGAAAACATTCAGTACTTC. This encodes CASSVFWGENIQYF.

The chain recombines TRBV5-1 with TRBJ1-3; 8 bases match TRBD1. The V segment lost 4 bases and the J segment 0 bases; nucleotides outside the gene matches: 6. CDR3 length equals 16 residues. Germline lookup yields CDR1 SGHRS and CDR2 YFSETQ. CDR3 sequence (DNA): TGCGCCAGCAGCGCGGGACAGGCGTACTCTGGAAACACCATATATTTT. Protein product: CASSAGQAYSGNTIYF. The variable domain in full, with the rest retrieved from reference TRBV5-1 and TRBJ1-3, is KAGVTQTPRYLIKTRGQQVTLSCSPISGHRSVSWYQQTPGQGLQFLFEYFSETQRNKGNFPGRFSGRQFSNSRSEMNVSTLELGDSALYLCASSAGQAYSGNTIYFGEGSWLTVV.

The chain recombines TRBV4-1 with TRBJ2-1; 8 bases map to TRBD1. J gave up 4 bases and V 4 bases, and 6 bases lay outside the gene matches. Germline V CDR1 and CDR2: MGHRA, YSYEKL. The length of the CDR3 is 15 residues. CDR3 in amino acids: CASSPGQGRYNEQFF. CDR3 in DNA: TGCGCCAGCAGCCCTGGACAGGGACGATACAATGAGCAGTTCTTC.

This chain links TRBV11-3 with TRBJ1-1, with TRBD1 identical over 8 bases. Germline V gene lookup returns CDR1 SGHNT and CDR2 YENEEA. V lost 0 bases and J lost 7; bases outside the gene matches: 4. The CDR3 has 14 amino acids. Written as DNA, the CDR3 is TGTGCCAGCAGCTTAGACAGGGGGCGCGGTGAAGCTTTCTTT. Translating gives CASSLDRGRGEAFF.

The chain uses TRBV7-2 and TRBJ1-1, with TRBD1 matching 7 bases. This CDR3 has 15 residues. Per germline, CDR1 SGHTA and CDR2 FQGNSA. Trimming cost V 5 bases and J 0 bases; bases outside gene matches: 6. The CDR3: CASSTYGTVNTEAFF. The DNA for the CDR3 is TGTGCCAGCAGCACTTACGGGACAGTGAACACTGAAGCTTTCTTT.

The J gene is TRBJ1-4, the V gene TRBV28; 7 bases match TRBD1. Germline CDR1 MDHEN, CDR2 SYDVKM. This CDR3 is 15 amino acids long. Trimming took 5 bases from V and 6 from J; bases not matched to a gene: 9. The CDR3 bases are TGTGCCAGCAGTCCCGATCGAGGGGGCTATGAAAAACTGTTTTTT. Protein: CASSPDRGGYEKLFF.

The chain links TRBV7-9 to TRBJ2-2; TRBD1 agrees at 9 bases. V lost 5 bases and J lost 3; bases outside the gene matches: 4. Per germline, CDR1 SEHNR and CDR2 FQNEAQ (reference sequence). The CDR3 runs to 15 residues. DNA of the CDR3: TGTGCCAGCAGCCACTGGACAGGGGACACCGGGGAGCTGTTTTTT. It encodes CASSHWTGDTGELFF. Variable domain in full (rest from reference TRBV7-9 and TRBJ2-2): DTGVSQNPRHKITKRGQNVTFRCDPISEHNRLYWYRQTLGQGPEFLTYFQNEAQLEKSRLLSDRFSAERPKGSFSTLEIQRTEQGDSAMYLCASSHWTGDTGELFFGEGSRLTVL.

CDR3 bases: TGTGCCAGCAACCAGGCCTGGGGACAGGTTAATGAAAAACTGTTTTTT. Amino acids: CASNQAWGQVNEKLFF. The chain has TRBV4-2 and TRBJ1-4; 8 bases line up with TRBD1. V trimming: 7 bases; J trimming: 4 bases; junction bases outside the gene matches: 11. The CDR3 loop spans 16 amino acids. CDR1 LGHNA and CDR2 YNFKEQ come from the germline V gene.

The chain recombines TRBV6-1 with TRBJ1-1; TRBD1 agrees at 7 bases. The CDR3 totals 19 residues. V was pared by 4 bases and J by 2 bases, with 19 bases of the junction left unmatched. Germline CDR1 reads MNHNS; CDR2 reads SASEGT. This CDR3 reads CASSVVRGTQTNLNTEAFF. CDR3 nucleotide sequence: TGTGCCAGCAGTGTGGTCAGGGGGACGCAGACGAACCTAAACACTGAAGCTTTCTTT.

The rearrangement joins TRBV5-4 to TRBJ2-1; 10 bases align to TRBD1. CDR1 and CDR2 (germline): SGHNT, YYREEE (reference sequence). The CDR3 covers 16 residues. The junction had 9 bases not matched to a gene; V was cut back by 4 bases and J by 5 bases. The CDR3, as DNA: TGTGCCAGCAGCACGACAGGGGGCCGGTGGGACAATGAGCAGTTCTTC. Translated: CASSTTGGRWDNEQFF.

The chain recombines TRBV28 with TRBJ2-7; 10 nucleotides line up with TRBD2. The CDR3 is 16 amino acids. Per the germline V gene, CDR1 is MDHEN and CDR2 is SYDVKM. Trimming at V came to 8 bases and at J to 3 bases, leaving 13 bases not matched to a gene. Written as DNA, the CDR3 is TGTGCCAGCGGCGGGACTAGCGAGCGGGGGGTCTACGAGCAGTACTTC. Encoded protein: CASGGTSERGVYEQYF.

The chain carries TRBV29-1 and TRBJ2-1; TRBD2 matches 12 bases. This CDR3 has 13 residues. After removal of 7 bases from V and 6 bases from J, the junction contained 4 bases not matched to a gene. The V gene's germline CDR1 is SQVTM and CDR2 ANQGSEA. The CDR3 protein is CSARTSGANEQFF. CDR3 coding DNA: TGCAGCGCTAGGACTAGCGGGGCCAATGAGCAGTTCTTC.

The chain joins TRBV5-6 to TRBJ1-1; no reliable D call. Between the trimmed V and J ends, which lost 0 bases and 3 bases, there was a span of 9 bases. Germline V gene data show CDR1 as SGHDT and CDR2 as YYEEEE. The CDR3 extends over 14 amino acids. The CDR3: CASSLGRIDTEAFF. CDR3 bases: TGTGCCAGCAGCTTGGGCAGGATTGACACTGAAGCTTTCTTT.

This chain uses TRBV9 with TRBJ1-1; D uncertain. This CDR3 has 13 residues. The germline V and J ends were trimmed by 3 bases and 7 bases, with 13 bases remaining between them. Per germline, CDR1 SGDLS and CDR2 YYNGEE. The CDR3: CASSADGAGEAFF. As DNA, the CDR3 is TGTGCCAGCAGCGCTGACGGAGCTGGTGAAGCTTTCTTT.

The rearrangement joins TRBV10-3 to TRBJ2-7; 12 bases are shared with TRBD2. CDR3 size: 17 residues. V was pared by 5 bases and J by 1 base, with 9 bases of the junction left unmatched. Per the germline V gene, CDR1 is ENHRY and CDR2 is SYGVKD. CDR3 sequence: CAISPGTSGWESYEQYF. The CDR3 DNA reads TGTGCCATCAGTCCCGGGACTAGCGGGTGGGAATCCTACGAGCAGTACTTC.